This passage covers 29 T cell receptor beta chains from one sample sequenced in a study of shared clonotypes between healthy human individuals. The assay was immunoSEQ multiplex PCR, and TCRdb's table has in-frame clones only and misses some. Here the sample spans hundreds of thousands of clones, approximately 95% being singletons. Terminally differentiated effector memory CD45RA+ cells were excluded by CCR7 positive selection of CD45RO-negative cells. The sample comprised naive CD8+ T cells sorted from blood. The receptors here all came from a woman aged 25 to 45 in good health.

This chain links TRBV7-9 with TRBJ2-5; D not certain. Per germline, CDR1 SEHNR and CDR2 FQNEAQ (reference sequence). Deletions cut 1 base from V and 2 bases from J, with 8 bases between. The CDR3 loop spans 14 amino acids. The DNA for the CDR3 is TGTGCCAGCAGCTTAGGGCTACATCAAGAGACCCAGTACTTC. This sequence encodes CASSLGLHQETQYF.

The chain links TRBV28 to TRBJ1-5, with D perhaps matching TRBD1 (5 bases). The CDR3 sequence is 14 residues long. Germline CDR1 reads MDHEN; CDR2 reads SYDVKM. V lost 2 bases to trimming and J lost 7 bases, with 12 bases between them. The CDR3 region has the DNA TGTGCCAGCAGTTTACTTTGGGGGTTACAGCCCCAGCATTTT. It specifies CASSLLWGLQPQHF. The full variable domain, its missing parts supplied by reference TRBV28 and TRBJ1-5, is DVKVTQSSRYLVKRTGEKVFLECVQDMDHENMFWYRQDPGLGLRLIYFSYDVKMKEKGDIPEGYSVSREKKERFSLILESASTNQTSMYLCASSLLWGLQPQHFGDGTRLSIL.

The rearrangement uses TRBV27 and TRBJ2-7; 8 nucleotides line up with TRBD2. CDR1 is MNHEY, CDR2 SMNVEV, per germline (reference sequence). The V gene end was trimmed by 9 bases and the J gene end by 6 bases; junction bases not matched to a gene: 7. The CDR3 extends over 12 amino acids. The DNA for the CDR3 is TGTGCCAGTTCGGGACTAGAGGCCGAGCAGTACTTC. Encoded protein: CASSGLEAEQYF.

CDR3 amino acids: CASSQGLAGGLAKNIQYF. The DNA of the CDR3 is TGCGCCAGCAGCCAAGGACTAGCGGGAGGGTTAGCCAAAAACATTCAGTACTTC. J is TRBJ2-4 and V is TRBV4-1; 14 bases agree with TRBD2. Trimming cost V 1 base and J 0 bases; bases outside gene matches: 2. The length of the CDR3 is 18 residues. The V gene's germline CDR1 is MGHRA and CDR2 YSYEKL.

The rearrangement joins TRBV4-2 to TRBJ2-1; 8 positions match TRBD2. The CDR3 runs 17 residues. From germline, CDR1 is LGHNA and CDR2 YNFKEQ. J gave up 8 bases and V 0 bases, and 12 bases lay outside the gene matches. The CDR3 DNA reads as TGTGCCAGCAGCCAAGAGATGGGGAGCGGGAGTATTTATGAGCAGTTCTTC. Protein sequence: CASSQEMGSGSIYEQFF.

The V call is TRBV7-9, the J call TRBJ2-6; no firm D call. CDR1 is SEHNR, CDR2 FQNEAQ, per germline (reference sequence). The length of the CDR3 is 14 residues. Trimming removed 5 bases from V and 2 bases from J, with 7 bases in between. CDR3 amino acids: CASSPGTGANVLTF. CDR3 bases: TGTGCCAGCAGCCCTGGAACTGGGGCCAACGTCCTGACTTTC.

Of note for this clone: This sample includes further DNA sequences coding for the same CDR3. The rearrangement joins TRBV28 to TRBJ1-1, with D unresolved. This CDR3 comprises 14 residues. Trimming pared 3 bases from V and 1 base from J, leaving 9 bases between. Per the germline V gene, CDR1 is MDHEN and CDR2 is SYDVKM. This CDR3 reads CASSLSGGNTEAFF. The DNA of the CDR3 is TGTGCCAGCAGTTTGAGTGGTGGGAACACTGAAGCTTTCTTT.

This clone has just a few counts. CDR3 sequence (DNA): TGTGCCAGCACCGAAGATCCGGAACGAGCTAACTATGGCTACACCTTC. This sequence encodes CASTEDPERANYGYTF. The gene calls are TRBV2 and TRBJ1-2; D ambiguous. Between the trimmed V and J ends, which lost 7 bases and 0 bases, there was a span of 18 bases. CDR1 SNHLY and CDR2 FYNNEI come from the germline V gene. The length of the CDR3 is 16 residues.

The V call is TRBV5-1, the J call TRBJ2-1, with 7 bases fitting TRBD2. Looked up from germline, CDR1 is SGHRS and CDR2 is YFSETQ. The CDR3 length is 19 residues. The trim removed 3 bases at V and 4 bases at J, leaving 19 bases unmatched. The CDR3 loop reads CASSSPGGRRVSFYNEQFF. DNA for the CDR3: TGCGCCAGCAGCTCGCCGGGGGGACGGCGGGTTTCTTTTTACAATGAGCAGTTCTTC.

This sequence joins TRBV27 and TRBJ2-7; 10 bases map to TRBD2. Trimming removed 1 base from V and 7 bases from J; junction bases left unmatched: 13. The CDR3 runs to 17 residues. Germline CDR1 and CDR2: MNHEY and SMNVEV (reference sequence). CDR3 protein: CASSLLLPAGGHGEQYF. In nucleotides, the CDR3 is TGTGCCAGCAGTTTATTACTCCCAGCGGGAGGGCACGGGGAGCAGTACTTC.

The chain links TRBV27 to TRBJ2-1; 7 bases agree with TRBD2. The ends lost 5 bases at V and 0 bases at J; junction bases unmatched: 10. The CDR3 extends over 17 amino acids. The germline V gene encodes CDR1 MNHEY and CDR2 SMNVEV (reference sequence). CDR3 coding DNA: TGTGCCAGCAGTACAGCTAGCGGTTACAGCTCCTACAATGAGCAGTTCTTC. Translating it yields CASSTASGYSSYNEQFF.

V usage is TRBV4-2 and J usage is TRBJ1-3; a weak D match, TRBD1 (5 bases). The CDR3 sequence is 15 residues long. V dropped 3 bases and J dropped 0 bases, with 9 bases sitting between them. Germline CDR1 is LGHNA and CDR2 is YNFKEQ. This CDR3 is CASSQTVNSGNTIYF. CDR3 sequence (DNA): TGTGCCAGCAGCCAGACAGTCAACTCTGGAAACACCATATATTTT.

This clone was detected once. This sequence joins TRBV6-5 and TRBJ1-1; perhaps TRBD1 as D (6 bases). Per germline, CDR1 MNHEY and CDR2 SVGAGI. V shed 5 bases and J shed 8 bases, with 15 bases lying between them. The CDR3 is made up of 13 amino acids. CDR3: CASSPAGGREAFF. The DNA of the CDR3 is TGTGCCAGCAGTCCCGCGGGGGGGCGCGAAGCTTTCTTT.

The rearrangement links TRBV5-4 to TRBJ2-1; TRBD2 agrees at 13 bases. The V gene's germline CDR1 is SGHNT and CDR2 YYREEE (reference sequence). The CDR3 is 16 amino acids. Trimming cost V 4 bases and J 0 bases; bases outside gene matches: 1. The CDR3 DNA reads as TGTGCCAGCAGCAGGACTAGCGGGAGCTCCTACAATGAGCAGTTCTTC. This codes for CASSRTSGSSYNEQFF.

This chain links TRBV11-2 with TRBJ1-1; no clear D gene. Trimming took off 5 bases at V and 4 bases at J, with 11 bases between the two ends. Germline V gives CDR1 SGHAT, CDR2 FQNNGV. This CDR3 spans 13 amino acids. This chain's CDR3 is CASSPGPLTEAFF. CDR3 DNA: TGTGCCAGCAGCCCGGGTCCTCTCACTGAAGCTTTCTTT.

The chain links TRBV6-5 to TRBJ1-1; 7 nucleotides line up with TRBD1. With 2 bases clipped from V and 1 base from J, the junction kept 7 bases outside the gene matches. The CDR3 sequence is 16 residues long. Germline V CDR1 and CDR2: MNHEY, SVGAGI. The CDR3 spells CASSYLMTGRNTEAFF. The CDR3 coding sequence is TGTGCCAGCAGTTACCTTATGACAGGGCGGAACACTGAAGCTTTCTTT.

The chain employs TRBV29-1 and TRBJ2-1, with 10 bases identical to TRBD1. The CDR3 loop spans 16 amino acids. V was pared by 7 bases and J by 5 bases, with 14 bases of the junction left unmatched. Germline CDR1 reads SQVTM; CDR2 reads ANQGSEA. DNA of the CDR3: TGCAGCGCTTACCCCCTCGACAGGGGGCCGGACAATGAGCAGTTCTTC. As protein: CSAYPLDRGPDNEQFF.

The chain recombines TRBV5-2 with TRBJ1-2; the D segment call TRBD1 is taken from the table without a DNA check. TRBV5-2 is given as a pseudogene. This CDR3 is 14 amino acids long. CDR3 residues: CASSDRRGSYGYTF. CDR3 DNA: TGTGCCAGCAGCGATCGCAGGGGTAGCTATGGCTACACCTTC.

This clone turned up a few times. The rearrangement uses TRBV18 and TRBJ2-7, with 7 nucleotides matching TRBD1. Germline trimming cut 3 bases from V and 0 bases from J; bases unmatched to any gene: 5. This CDR3 spans 15 amino acids. The germline V gene encodes CDR1 KGHSH and CDR2 LQKENI. This CDR3 reads CASSPDRASSYEQYF. CDR3 bases: TGTGCCAGCTCACCTGACAGGGCCAGCTCCTACGAGCAGTACTTC.

CDR3 coding DNA: TGCGCCAGCAGCTTGAACCAGGGCTCCTACGAGCAGTACTTC. Protein sequence: CASSLNQGSYEQYF. The J gene is TRBJ2-7, the V gene TRBV5-1; D is perhaps TRBD1 (5 bases). V lost 1 base to trimming and J lost 0 bases, with 8 bases between them. The CDR3 runs to 14 residues. The V gene's germline CDR1 is SGHRS and CDR2 YFSETQ.

This clone occurred a few times. The chain combines TRBV7-9 with TRBJ1-5, with D unresolved. Germline CDR1 reads SEHNR; CDR2 reads FQNEAQ (reference sequence). The V end was cut by 1 base, the J end by 1 base, with 5 bases between. The CDR3 runs to 14 residues. CDR3 residues: CASSLDASNQPQHF. CDR3 in DNA: TGTGCCAGCAGCTTAGACGCGAGCAATCAGCCCCAGCATTTT.

The rearrangement links TRBV5-6 to TRBJ1-1; D remains unclear. Germline V gene lookup returns CDR1 SGHDT and CDR2 YYEEEE. This CDR3 has 14 amino acids. Trimming left V 0 bases short and J 5 bases short, with 11 bases between. In DNA, the CDR3 is TGTGCCAGCAGCTTGGGGGTCGGGGTTACTGAAGCTTTCTTT. Translating it yields CASSLGVGVTEAFF.

This chain uses TRBV27 with TRBJ2-7, with TRBD2 matching over 10 bases. CDR1 MNHEY and CDR2 SMNVEV come from the germline V gene (reference sequence). The CDR3 sequence is 14 residues long. J gave up 0 bases and V 10 bases, and 6 bases lay outside the gene matches. The chain's CDR3 is CATNSGRSSYEQYF. DNA of the CDR3: TGTGCCACAAATAGCGGGAGGTCCTCCTACGAGCAGTACTTC.

The J gene is TRBJ2-7, the V gene TRBV11-2, with 8 bases identical to TRBD2. CDR1 and CDR2 (germline): SGHAT, FQNNGV. This CDR3 is 17 amino acids long. Trimming took 5 bases from V and 4 from J; bases not matched to a gene: 16. CDR3 protein: CASSPTGGVLSGYEQYF. The CDR3 DNA reads as TGTGCCAGCAGCCCAACCGGGGGGGTGCTTTCCGGGTACGAGCAGTACTTC.

The CDR3 is CASSQDRGYIQYF. The CDR3 region has the DNA TGTGCCAGCAGCCAAGATAGGGGGTACATTCAGTACTTC. J is TRBJ2-4 and V is TRBV4-2; maybe TRBD1 (6 bases). From germline, CDR1 is LGHNA and CDR2 YNFKEQ. Trimming pared 0 bases from V and 8 bases from J, leaving 8 bases between. The CDR3 contains 13 residues.

The CDR3 loop is CASSPGRATGELFF. The CDR3 nucleotides are TGTGCCAGCAGCCCTGGGAGGGCCACCGGGGAGCTGTTTTTT. V and J are TRBV27 and TRBJ2-2; 7 bases match TRBD2. V shed 6 bases, J shed 4 bases, and the junction held 5 bases outside the gene matches. Germline V gene lookup returns CDR1 MNHEY and CDR2 SMNVEV (reference sequence). The CDR3 covers 14 residues.

This chain connects TRBV12-2 to TRBJ2-1; the D call of TRBD1 is as the table states it, not checked on the DNA. TRBV12-2 counts as a pseudogene. CDR3 size: 16 residues. The CDR3 region is CASRSPQGAGYNEQFF. The CDR3 coding sequence is TGTGCAAGTCGCTCCCCCCAGGGGGCAGGCTACAATGAGCAGTTCTTC.

The rearrangement links TRBV5-1 to TRBJ1-1; no reliable D call. Trimming pared 5 bases from V and 1 base from J, leaving 9 bases between. CDR3 length: 13 residues. Germline V gene lookup returns CDR1 SGHRS and CDR2 YFSETQ. CDR3 DNA: TGCGCCAGCAGAGCAGGCAAGAACACTGAAGCTTTCTTT. This encodes CASRAGKNTEAFF.

The gene calls are TRBV13 and TRBJ2-5; possibly TRBD1 for D (5 bases). The length of the CDR3 is 19 residues. The germline CDR1 and CDR2 sequences are PRHDT and FYEKMQ (reference sequence). V was cut by 2 bases and J by 5 bases, with 27 bases left in between. CDR3 protein: CASSLRSAVAGLIGETQYF. The CDR3 DNA reads as TGTGCCAGCAGCTTACGATCGGCTGTGGCAGGGTTGATCGGGGAGACCCAGTACTTC.